This entry features one T cell receptor (beta chain) sequence. What it binds is unknown. With a J-beta primer mix and a sample-barcoded 5' primer, a second PCR ran about 7 to 12 cycles. Via MiXCR, TCRdb re-called the 5' RACE reads, giving one row per CDR3 protein. Among hundreds of thousands of distinct CDR3 sequences listed, approximately 48% were seen once. The data derive from a study of blood T cells in healthy people across ages. The study's findings and limits: Diversity was higher, and naive CD4+ cells more numerous, in long-lived donors than in aged donors.

Input material: blood. This clonotype originated in a man in his sixties in good health.

The CDR3 sequence is CASSVMMNTEAFF. The CDR3 nucleotides read TGTGCCAGCAGCGTAATGATGAACACTGAAGCTTTCTTT. This rearrangement joins TRBV9 to TRBJ1-1; D unclear. CDR1 and CDR2 (germline): SGDLS, YYNGEE. The CDR3 runs to 13 residues. V was cut by 1 base and J by 0 bases, with 4 bases left in between.